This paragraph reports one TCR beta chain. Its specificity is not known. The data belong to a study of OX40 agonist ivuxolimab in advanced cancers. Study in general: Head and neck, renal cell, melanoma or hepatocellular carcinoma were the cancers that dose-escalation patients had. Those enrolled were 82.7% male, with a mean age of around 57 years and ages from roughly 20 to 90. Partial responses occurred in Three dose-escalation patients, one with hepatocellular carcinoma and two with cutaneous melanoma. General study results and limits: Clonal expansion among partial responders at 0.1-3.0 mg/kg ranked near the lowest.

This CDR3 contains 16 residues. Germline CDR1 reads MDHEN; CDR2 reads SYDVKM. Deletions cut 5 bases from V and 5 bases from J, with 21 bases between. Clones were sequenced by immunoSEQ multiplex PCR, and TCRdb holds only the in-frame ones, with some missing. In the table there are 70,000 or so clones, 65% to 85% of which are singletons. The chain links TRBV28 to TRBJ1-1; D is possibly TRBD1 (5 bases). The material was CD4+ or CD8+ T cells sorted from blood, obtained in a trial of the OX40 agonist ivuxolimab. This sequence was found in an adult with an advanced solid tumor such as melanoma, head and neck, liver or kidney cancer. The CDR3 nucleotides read TGTGCCAGCAGTCCCACACGGGCAGGGTGGGAGACTGAAGCTTTCTTT. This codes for CASSPTRAGWETEAFF.